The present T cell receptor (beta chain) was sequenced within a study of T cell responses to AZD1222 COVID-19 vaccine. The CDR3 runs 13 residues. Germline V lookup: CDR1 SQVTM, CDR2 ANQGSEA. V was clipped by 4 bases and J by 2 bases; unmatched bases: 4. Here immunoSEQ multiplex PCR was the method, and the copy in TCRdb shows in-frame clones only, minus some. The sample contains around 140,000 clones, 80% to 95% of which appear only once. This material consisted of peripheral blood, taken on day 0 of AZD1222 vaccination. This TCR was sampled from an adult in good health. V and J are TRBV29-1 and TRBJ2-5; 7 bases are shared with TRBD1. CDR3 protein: CSVGGQEQETQYF. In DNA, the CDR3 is TGCAGCGTTGGAGGACAGGAGCAAGAGACCCAGTACTTC.